These T cell receptor beta chains were read from a single sample in a study of shared clonotypes between healthy human individuals. Only in-frame clones appear in the TCRdb table, and some are missing; sequencing was by immunoSEQ multiplex PCR. The table lists 850,000 to 1,100,000 clones, 70% to 80% of them singletons. Sequencing was performed on memory CD4+ T cells from PBMCs. The receptors were sampled from a man aged 18 to 30 in good health. Some clones in this sample may be carry-over from other donors' samples. Both conserved end residues are part of each CDR3. D genes are given only for firm matches. The size of a clone is reported for some rows only, either as once, few or many, or as a class for expanded clones.

v_gene,d_gene,abundance,j_gene,CDR3nt,CDR3aa
TRBV5-6,.,.,TRBJ2-1,TGTGCCAGCAGCTTGGGGGTCGAGCCAGACAATGAGCAGTTCTTC,CASSLGVEPDNEQFF
TRBV10-2,TRBD2,.,TRBJ2-7,TGCGCCAGCAGTTCTAGCGGGGCGAGCTCCTACGAGCAGTACTTC,CASSSSGASSYEQYF
TRBV7-9,TRBD1,few,TRBJ2-5,TGTGCCAGCAGCGGACAGGGGGCAAGAGGGACCCAGTACTTC,CASSGQGARGTQYF
TRBV7-8,.,.,TRBJ1-5,TGTGCCAGCAGCACCACAGGGATGAGTTCGGCCCAGCATTTT,CASSTTGMSSAQHF
TRBV29-1,.,few,TRBJ1-1,TGCAGCGTGGTTGCAGGGGCCACTGAAGCTTTCTTT,CSVVAGATEAFF
TRBV7-2,TRBD2,.,TRBJ2-1,TGTGCCAGCAGCCGGGGGGCACTAGCGGGAGGGAGCTCCTACAATGAGCAGTTCTTC,CASSRGALAGGSSYNEQFF
TRBV27,.,once,TRBJ1-4,TGTGCCAGCAGTCCCCGGGAGGGTTCTAATGAAAAACTGTTTTTT,CASSPREGSNEKLFF
TRBV7-2,.,.,TRBJ1-2,TGTGCCAGCAGCTTAGGGGAGACAGGCTATGGCTACACCTTC,CASSLGETGYGYTF
TRBV7-6,TRBD2,.,TRBJ2-2,TGTGCCAGCAGCTTAGAGGCGGGAGTCACCGGGGAGCTGTTTTTT,CASSLEAGVTGELFF
TRBV6-1,.,many,TRBJ1-5,TGTGCCAGCAGTGATCTTAGCAATCAGCCCCAGCATTTT,CASSDLSNQPQHF
TRBV18,TRBD1,.,TRBJ2-7,TGTGCCAGCTCACCGGGACAGGGAATTAGCTACGAGCAGTACTTC,CASSPGQGISYEQYF
TRBV7-6,.,.,TRBJ1-5,TGTGCCAGCAGCTTAGAGGGAAGCAATCAGCCCCAGCATTTT,CASSLEGSNQPQHF
TRBV19,.,.,TRBJ1-4,TGTGCCAGTAGTCGAGGGGCCACTAATGAAAAACTGTTTTTT,CASSRGATNEKLFF
TRBV5-4,TRBD2,.,TRBJ2-2,TGTGCCAGCAGCTGGGGTCCCGGGACTAGCGGGATACCCGGGGAGCTGTTTTTT,CASSWGPGTSGIPGELFF
TRBV4-1,TRBD1,once,TRBJ2-1,TGCGCCAGCAGCCAAAATAGGGGGCGCCCCTACAATGAGCAGTTCTTC,CASSQNRGRPYNEQFF
TRBV4-2,.,.,TRBJ2-7,TGTGCCAGCAGCCCCTCCAACTACGAGCAGTACTTC,CASSPSNYEQYF
TRBV5-4,.,.,TRBJ1-1,TGTGCCAGCAGCTTGGGGGCAGGGTATCAGCACACTGAAGCTTTCTTT,CASSLGAGYQHTEAFF
TRBV9,.,.,TRBJ2-2,TGTGCCAGCAGCGGCAGACAGGTTACCGGGGAGCTGTTTTTT,CASSGRQVTGELFF
TRBV10-3,.,.,TRBJ2-4,TGTGCCAGCCTCAGGGGAAACATTCAGTACTTC,CASLRGNIQYF
TRBV28,.,.,TRBJ1-4,TGTGCCAGCGTCTCCTCAGGGGCCCTTAATGAAAAACTGTTTTTT,CASVSSGALNEKLFF
TRBV11-3,TRBD1,.,TRBJ2-7,TGTGCCAGCAGCCCGAAGACAGGGGGCCCGAACGAGCAGTACTTC,CASSPKTGGPNEQYF
TRBV20-1,.,once,TRBJ2-1,TGCAGTGCTAGACGCCCCAATGAGCAGTTCTTC,CSARRPNEQFF
TRBV5-1,TRBD1,.,TRBJ1-3,TGCGCCAGCAGCCGAACCGTGACAGGGGGCTCTGGAAACACCATATATTTT,CASSRTVTGGSGNTIYF
TRBV27,TRBD2,.,TRBJ2-7,TGTGCCAGCGGGCGGCTAGCGGGGCTTTACGAGCAGTACTTC,CASGRLAGLYEQYF
TRBV28,TRBD2,.,TRBJ2-5,TGTGCCAGCAGTAACGACAGACTAGCGGGGGTCCAAGAGACCCAGTACTTC,CASSNDRLAGVQETQYF
TRBV6-1,.,.,TRBJ2-7,TGTGCCAGCCGTGGTACCTACACGGCGTCCAACGAGCAGTACTTC,CASRGTYTASNEQYF
TRBV19,TRBD1,.,TRBJ1-2,TGTGCCAGTAGTATGACCCCAGGGGGCGGCTATGGCTACACCTTC,CASSMTPGGGYGYTF
TRBV28,.,once,TRBJ1-1,TGTGCCAGCAGTTCGACAGGTTCCGTGAACACTGAAGCTTTCTTT,CASSSTGSVNTEAFF
TRBV28,TRBD2,.,TRBJ2-7,TGTGCCAGCAGCCTCGGGACTAGCGGGATATCCTACGAGCAGTACTTC,CASSLGTSGISYEQYF
TRBV7-9,.,.,TRBJ1-2,TGTGCCAGCAGGCCGACCCTCTATGGCTACACCTTC,CASRPTLYGYTF
TRBV11-1,.,.,TRBJ1-2,TGTGCCAGCAGCCCCGGGGACACCTCTAACTATGGCTACACCTTC,CASSPGDTSNYGYTF
TRBV11-3,TRBD2,.,TRBJ2-2,TGTGCCAGCAGCCCGGGGACTAGCGGGAGTCCCGGGGAGCTGTTTTTT,CASSPGTSGSPGELFF
TRBV7-2,.,.,TRBJ2-3,TGTGCCAGCAGCTTAGATGGGGCTAGTCGTGCGCAGTATTTT,CASSLDGASRAQYF
TRBV29-1,TRBD2,.,TRBJ2-1,TGCAGCGTTGAAGGCGGGGAGCGGGGCTACAATGAGCAGTTCTTC,CSVEGGERGYNEQFF
TRBV5-1,.,.,TRBJ1-2,TGCGCCAGCAGCTTGCGTGGACTCGGGGACTATGGCTACACCTTC,CASSLRGLGDYGYTF
TRBV5-1,.,.,TRBJ2-7,TGCGCCAGCAGCCCGGAAGGGGGGCCCTACGAGCAGTACTTC,CASSPEGGPYEQYF
TRBV9,.,.,TRBJ2-7,TGTGCCAGCAGCGGGGGTGCGGGACTGTCCTACGAGCAGTACTTC,CASSGGAGLSYEQYF
TRBV28,.,few,TRBJ2-2,TGTGCCAGCACCTTCGCCGGGACACGGGGCGGGGAGCTGTTTTTT,CASTFAGTRGGELFF
TRBV9,.,few,TRBJ2-1,TGTGCCAGCACCCCCTCTAGCGCGAGCTCCTACAATGAGCAGTTCTTC,CASTPSSASSYNEQFF
TRBV6-1,TRBD1,.,TRBJ2-2,TGTGCCAGCAGTCTACAGGGGTACACCGGGGAGCTGTTTTTT,CASSLQGYTGELFF
TRBV5-1,TRBD1,.,TRBJ2-3,TGCGCCAGCAGCGAAGGACAGGGGGCAGATACGCAGTATTTT,CASSEGQGADTQYF
TRBV7-9,TRBD1,.,TRBJ2-4,TGTGCCAGCAGCCCAACAGGGGGAAACATTCAGTACTTC,CASSPTGGNIQYF
TRBV4-2,.,.,TRBJ2-1,TGTGCCAGCAGCCAAGAGAGGGGGATCTATGAGCAGTTCTTC,CASSQERGIYEQFF
TRBV7-7,.,once,TRBJ2-2,TGTGCCAGCAGTTCCGGGACGGGAACCGGGGAGCTGTTTTTT,CASSSGTGTGELFF
TRBV28,.,.,TRBJ1-2,TGTGCCAGCAGTTTTTGGGCAGGACACTATGGCTACACCTTC,CASSFWAGHYGYTF
TRBV14,.,.,TRBJ2-7,TGTGCCAGCAGCCAAGGGACCGCTGGTTTGGACTTC,CASSQGTAGLDF
TRBV10-3,TRBD2,.,TRBJ2-1,TGTGCCATCTCCCTAGCGGGAGGGAATGAGCAGTTCTTC,CAISLAGGNEQFF
TRBV27,.,.,TRBJ1-4,TGTGCCAGCAGTTTAGGCAGAAACAACCACAAGGAAAAACTGTTTTTT,CASSLGRNNHKEKLFF
TRBV28,TRBD1,.,TRBJ1-2,TGTGCCAGCAGTTGGGACAGACTATATGGCTACACCTTC,CASSWDRLYGYTF
TRBV27,.,.,TRBJ1-1,TGTGCCAGCAGTTCGGGACTCACCCGGAGGGACACTGAAGCTTTCTTT,CASSSGLTRRDTEAFF
TRBV7-9,.,.,TRBJ2-7,TGTGCCAGCAGCCCAATGGGGCTACGGTCCTACGAGCAGTACTTC,CASSPMGLRSYEQYF
TRBV7-2,.,.,TRBJ1-6,TGTGCCAGCAGCTTATCGTGGGGTTATGATTCACCCCTCCACTTT,CASSLSWGYDSPLHF
TRBV18,TRBD2,.,TRBJ2-1,TGTGCCAGCTCACCTCCAGCGGGGGCTTTTGGGGAGCAGTTCTTC,CASSPPAGAFGEQFF
TRBV5-1,TRBD1,.,TRBJ2-7,TGCGCCAGCAGCGTGGGACAGGGGGCCGAGCAGTACTTC,CASSVGQGAEQYF
TRBV27,TRBD2,.,TRBJ2-3,TGTGCCAGCAGTTATTCCTCGGGGGGTACGCAGTATTTT,CASSYSSGGTQYF
TRBV7-2,.,.,TRBJ2-5,TGTGCCAGCAGCTTGGGACTGGCCCACCAAGAGACCCAGTACTTC,CASSLGLAHQETQYF
TRBV27,.,.,TRBJ2-7,TGTGCCAGCAGGGAAACCTACGAGCAGTACTTC,CASRETYEQYF
TRBV5-1,.,.,TRBJ1-3,TGCGCCAGCAGCCGGGACGGGCTAGGGTCTGGAAACACCATATATTTT,CASSRDGLGSGNTIYF